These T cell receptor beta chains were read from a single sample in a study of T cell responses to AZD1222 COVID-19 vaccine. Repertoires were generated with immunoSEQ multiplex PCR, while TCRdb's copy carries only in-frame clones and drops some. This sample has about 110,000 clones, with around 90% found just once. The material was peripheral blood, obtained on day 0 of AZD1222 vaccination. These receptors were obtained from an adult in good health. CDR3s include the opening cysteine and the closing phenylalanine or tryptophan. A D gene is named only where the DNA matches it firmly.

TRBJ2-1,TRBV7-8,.,CASSPRVADSYNEQFF
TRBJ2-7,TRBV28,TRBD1,CASSEAQGNNYEQYF
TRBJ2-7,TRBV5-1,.,CASSLWGGGSGNEQYF
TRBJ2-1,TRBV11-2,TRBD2,CASSLVSGTYEQFF
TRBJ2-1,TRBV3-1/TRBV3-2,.,CASTYRANNEQFF
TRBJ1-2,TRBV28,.,CASRQAAGSYYGYTF
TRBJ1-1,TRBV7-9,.,CASRPGAMNTEAFF
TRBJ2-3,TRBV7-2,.,CASSWTFGSSTDTQYF
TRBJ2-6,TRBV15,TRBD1,CATSRDLDRAAGANVLTF
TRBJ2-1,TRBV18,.,CASSPYLTNEQFF
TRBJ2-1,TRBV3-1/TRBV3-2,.,CASSPWGDPQFF
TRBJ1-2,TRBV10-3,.,CAISRSYYGYTF
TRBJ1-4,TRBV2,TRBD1,CASSKPGQGGEKLFF
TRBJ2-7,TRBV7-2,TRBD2,CASSPRPSGGFYEQYF
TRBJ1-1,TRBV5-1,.,CASSLEVNTEAFF
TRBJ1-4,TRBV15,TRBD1,CATSGSQGAGEKLFF
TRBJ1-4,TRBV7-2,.,CASSLDLGVKLFF
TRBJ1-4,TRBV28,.,CASRTPGLGEKLFF
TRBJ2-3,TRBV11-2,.,CASSLAWQGEDTQYF
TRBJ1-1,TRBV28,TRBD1,CASSLLGPGQTEAFF
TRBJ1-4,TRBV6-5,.,CASSLITNEKLFF
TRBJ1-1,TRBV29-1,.,CSVVEQGPHGAFF
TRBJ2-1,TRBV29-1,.,CSVGQSSYNEQFF
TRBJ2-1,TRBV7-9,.,CASSWRSEQFF
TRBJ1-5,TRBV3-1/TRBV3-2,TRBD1,CASSQFPGQINQPQHF
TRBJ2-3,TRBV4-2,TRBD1,CASSQEGGTGLDTQYF
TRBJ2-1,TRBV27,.,CASSLSPDHTEHGEFF
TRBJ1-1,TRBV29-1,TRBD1,CSAGTAHMNTEAFF
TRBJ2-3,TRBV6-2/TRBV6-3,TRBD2,CASSYSTSGGALFTDTQYF
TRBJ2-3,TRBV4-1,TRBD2,CASSQGLLAGGSTDTQYF
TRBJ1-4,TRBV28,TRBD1,CASSSPGQGNEKLFF
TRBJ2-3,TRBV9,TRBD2,CASSVSPTSGATDTQYF
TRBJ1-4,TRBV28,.,CASSLPPGRKLFF
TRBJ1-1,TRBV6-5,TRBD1,CASSTTGARAFF
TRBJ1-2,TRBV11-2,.,CASSEDRGYGYTF
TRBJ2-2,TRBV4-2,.,CASSQGDINTGELFF
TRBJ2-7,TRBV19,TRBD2,CAIPGLADYEQYF
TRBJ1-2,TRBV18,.,CASSPGNIRTNYGYTF
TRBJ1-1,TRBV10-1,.,CASKTGEAFF